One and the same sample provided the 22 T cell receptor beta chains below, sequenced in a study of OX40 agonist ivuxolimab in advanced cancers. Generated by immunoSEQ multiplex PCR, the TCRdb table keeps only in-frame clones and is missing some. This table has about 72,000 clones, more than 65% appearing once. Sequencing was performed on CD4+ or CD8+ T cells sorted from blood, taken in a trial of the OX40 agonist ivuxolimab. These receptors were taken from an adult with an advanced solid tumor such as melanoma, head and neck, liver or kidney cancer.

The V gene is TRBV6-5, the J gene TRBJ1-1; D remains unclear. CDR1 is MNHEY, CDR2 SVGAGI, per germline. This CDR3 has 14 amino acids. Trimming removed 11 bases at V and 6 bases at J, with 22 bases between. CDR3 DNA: TGTGCCTCATCGAGAGGATCTCGGGTTGCTGAAGCTTTCTTT. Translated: CASSRGSRVAEAFF.

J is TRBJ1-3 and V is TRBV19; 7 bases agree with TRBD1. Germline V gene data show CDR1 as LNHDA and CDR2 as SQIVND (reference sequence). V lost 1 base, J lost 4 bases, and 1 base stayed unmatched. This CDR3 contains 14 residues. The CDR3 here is CASSIGQGGNTIYF. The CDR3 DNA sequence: TGTGCCAGTAGTATAGGACAGGGCGGAAACACCATATATTTT.

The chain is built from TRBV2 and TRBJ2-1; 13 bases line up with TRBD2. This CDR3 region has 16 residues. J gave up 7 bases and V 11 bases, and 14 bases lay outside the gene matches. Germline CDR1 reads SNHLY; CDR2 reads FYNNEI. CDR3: CALSHRTSGSVNEQFF. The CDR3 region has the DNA TGTGCCCTGAGCCACCGGACTAGCGGGAGTGTAAATGAGCAGTTCTTC.

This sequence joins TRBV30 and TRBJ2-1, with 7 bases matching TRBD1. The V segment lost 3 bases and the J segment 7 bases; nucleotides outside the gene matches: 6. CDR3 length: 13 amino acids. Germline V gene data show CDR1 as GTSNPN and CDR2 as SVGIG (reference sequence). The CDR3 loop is CAWSFRGLNEQFF. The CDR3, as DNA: TGTGCCTGGAGCTTCAGGGGGTTAAATGAGCAGTTCTTC.

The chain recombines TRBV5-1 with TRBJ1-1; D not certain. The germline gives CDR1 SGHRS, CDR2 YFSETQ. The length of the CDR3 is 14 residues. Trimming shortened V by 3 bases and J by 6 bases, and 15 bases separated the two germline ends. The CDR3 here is CASSSGPNGAEAFF. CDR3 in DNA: TGCGCCAGCAGCTCGGGCCCTAACGGCGCTGAAGCTTTCTTT. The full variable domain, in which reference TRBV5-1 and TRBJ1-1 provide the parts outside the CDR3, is KAGVTQTPRYLIKTRGQQVTLSCSPISGHRSVSWYQQTPGQGLQFLFEYFSETQRNKGNFPGRFSGRQFSNSRSEMNVSTLELGDSALYLCASSSGPNGAEAFFGQGTRLTVV.

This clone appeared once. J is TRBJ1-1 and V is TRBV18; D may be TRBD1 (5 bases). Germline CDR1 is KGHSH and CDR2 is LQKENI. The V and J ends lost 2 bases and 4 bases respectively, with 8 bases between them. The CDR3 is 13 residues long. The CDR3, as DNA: TGTGCCAGCTCACCAGCAGGGCCCACTGAAGCTTTCTTT. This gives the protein CASSPAGPTEAFF.

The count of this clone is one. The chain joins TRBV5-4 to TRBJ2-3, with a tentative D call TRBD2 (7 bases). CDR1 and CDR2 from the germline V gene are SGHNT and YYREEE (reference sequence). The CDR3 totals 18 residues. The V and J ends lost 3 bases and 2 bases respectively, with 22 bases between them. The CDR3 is CASSSIGGARAPTDTQYF. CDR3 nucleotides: TGTGCCAGCAGCTCTATTGGGGGGGCGAGGGCCCCCACAGATACGCAGTATTTT.

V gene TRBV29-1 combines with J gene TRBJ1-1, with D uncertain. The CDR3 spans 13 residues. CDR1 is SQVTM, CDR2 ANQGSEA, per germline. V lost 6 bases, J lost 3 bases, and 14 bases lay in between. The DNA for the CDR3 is TGCAGCGTCTCAGGTCACCGAGACACTGAAGCTTTCTTT. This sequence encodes CSVSGHRDTEAFF.

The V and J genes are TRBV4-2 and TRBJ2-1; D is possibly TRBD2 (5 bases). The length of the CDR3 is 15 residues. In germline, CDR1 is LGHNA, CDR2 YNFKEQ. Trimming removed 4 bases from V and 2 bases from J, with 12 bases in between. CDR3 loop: CASSPKLDPYNEQFF. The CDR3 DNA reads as TGTGCCAGCAGCCCTAAACTAGATCCCTACAATGAGCAGTTCTTC.

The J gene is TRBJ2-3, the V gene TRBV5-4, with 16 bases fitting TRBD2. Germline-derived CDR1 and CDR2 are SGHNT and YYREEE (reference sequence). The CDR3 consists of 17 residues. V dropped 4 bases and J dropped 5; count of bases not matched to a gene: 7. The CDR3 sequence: CASSPGTSGGAGDTQYF. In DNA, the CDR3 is TGTGCCAGCAGCCCGGGGACTAGCGGGGGGGCCGGAGATACGCAGTATTTT.

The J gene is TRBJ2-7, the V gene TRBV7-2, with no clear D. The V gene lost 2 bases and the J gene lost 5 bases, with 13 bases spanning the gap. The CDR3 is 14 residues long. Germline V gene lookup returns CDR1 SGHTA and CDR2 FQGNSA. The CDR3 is CASSLYVSGDEQYF. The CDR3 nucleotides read TGTGCCAGCAGCTTATATGTTTCTGGGGACGAGCAGTACTTC. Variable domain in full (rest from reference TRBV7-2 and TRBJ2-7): GAGVSQSPSNKVTEKGKDVELRCDPISGHTALYWYRQSLGQGLEFLIYFQGNSAPDKSGLPSDRFSAERTGGSVSTLTIQRTQQEDSAVYLCASSLYVSGDEQYFGPGTRLTVT.

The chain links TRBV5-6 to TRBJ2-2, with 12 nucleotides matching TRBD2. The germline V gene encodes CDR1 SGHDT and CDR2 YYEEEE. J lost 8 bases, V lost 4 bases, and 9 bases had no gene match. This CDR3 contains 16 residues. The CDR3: CASSHLAGGPAGELFF. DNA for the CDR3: TGTGCCAGCAGCCATCTAGCGGGAGGGCCCGCTGGGGAGCTGTTTTTT.

CDR3 sequence (DNA): TGTGCCAGCAGCGCCGGATCGACTAGCGGAGTACATCAGTTCTTC. As protein: CASSAGSTSGVHQFF. The chain employs TRBV9 and TRBJ2-1, with TRBD2 matching over 9 bases. The CDR3 is 15 amino acids. V gave up 3 bases and J gave up 13 bases; unmatched junction bases: 14. CDR1 and CDR2 (germline): SGDLS, YYNGEE. Variable domain in full (rest from reference TRBV9 and TRBJ2-1): DSGVTQTPKHLITATGQRVTLRCSPRSGDLSVYWYQQSLDQGLQFLIQYYNGEERAKGNILERFSAQQFPDLHSELNLSSLELGDSALYFCASSAGSTSGVHQFFGPGTRLTVL.

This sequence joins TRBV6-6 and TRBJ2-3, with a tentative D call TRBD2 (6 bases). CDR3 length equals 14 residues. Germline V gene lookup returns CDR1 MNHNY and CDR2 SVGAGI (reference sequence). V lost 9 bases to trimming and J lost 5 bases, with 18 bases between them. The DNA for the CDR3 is TGTGCCAGTCGGGGGACGGAGACGGGAGATACGCAGTATTTT. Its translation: CASRGTETGDTQYF.

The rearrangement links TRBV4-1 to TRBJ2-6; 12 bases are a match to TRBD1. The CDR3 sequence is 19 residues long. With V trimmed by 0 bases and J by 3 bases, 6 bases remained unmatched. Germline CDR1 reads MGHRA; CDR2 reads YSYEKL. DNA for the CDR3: TGCGCCAGCAGCCAAGATAAGGGACAGGGGGCTTTTGGGGCCAACGTCCTGACTTTC. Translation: CASSQDKGQGAFGANVLTF.

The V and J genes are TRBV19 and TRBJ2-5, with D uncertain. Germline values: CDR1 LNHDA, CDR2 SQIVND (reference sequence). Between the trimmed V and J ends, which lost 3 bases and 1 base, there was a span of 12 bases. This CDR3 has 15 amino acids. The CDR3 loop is CASSMTGTVQETQYF. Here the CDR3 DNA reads TGTGCCAGTAGTATGACCGGCACGGTCCAAGAGACCCAGTACTTC.

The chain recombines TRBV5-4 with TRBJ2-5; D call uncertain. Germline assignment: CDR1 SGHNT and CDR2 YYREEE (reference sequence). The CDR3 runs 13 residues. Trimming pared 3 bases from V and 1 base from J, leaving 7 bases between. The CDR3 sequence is CASSSSPQETQYF. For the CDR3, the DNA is TGTGCCAGCAGCTCATCCCCCCAAGAGACCCAGTACTTC.

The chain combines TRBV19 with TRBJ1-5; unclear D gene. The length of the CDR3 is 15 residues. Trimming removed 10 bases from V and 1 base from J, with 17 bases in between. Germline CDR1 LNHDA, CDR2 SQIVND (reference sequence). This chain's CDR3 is CATSRRASSNQPQHF. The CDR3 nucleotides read TGTGCCACCTCAAGAAGGGCGTCGAGCAATCAGCCCCAGCATTTT.

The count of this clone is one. The chain's CDR3 is CASSYGTRSQNEQFF. The CDR3 DNA follows: TGTGCCAGCAGCTACGGGACTAGGTCTCAGAATGAGCAGTTCTTC. The rearrangement joins TRBV5-4 to TRBJ2-1; 8 bases match TRBD2. CDR3 length equals 15 residues. Germline V gives CDR1 SGHNT, CDR2 YYREEE (reference sequence). Unmatched junction bases numbered 9, after V lost 3 bases and J lost 7 bases.

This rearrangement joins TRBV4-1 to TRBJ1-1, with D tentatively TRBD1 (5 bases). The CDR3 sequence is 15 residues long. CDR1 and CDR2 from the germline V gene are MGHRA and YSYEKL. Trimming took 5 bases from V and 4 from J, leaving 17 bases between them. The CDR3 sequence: CASSKRGETVTEAFF. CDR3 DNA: TGCGCCAGCAGCAAACGGGGCGAAACGGTCACTGAAGCTTTCTTT.

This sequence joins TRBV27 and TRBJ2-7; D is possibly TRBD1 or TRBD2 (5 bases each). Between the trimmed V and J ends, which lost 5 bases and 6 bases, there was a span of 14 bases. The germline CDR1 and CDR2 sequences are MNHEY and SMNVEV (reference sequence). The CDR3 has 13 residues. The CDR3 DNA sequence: TGTGCCAGCAGTACGGGACGCTTCGGCGAGCAGTACTTC. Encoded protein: CASSTGRFGEQYF.

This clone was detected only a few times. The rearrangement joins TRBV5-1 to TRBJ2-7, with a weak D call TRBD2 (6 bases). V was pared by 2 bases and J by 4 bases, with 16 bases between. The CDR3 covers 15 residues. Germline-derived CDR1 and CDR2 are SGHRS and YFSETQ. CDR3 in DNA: TGCGCCAGCAGCTTCTTCGGCGGGAACCCTTACGAGCAGTACTTC. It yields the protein CASSFFGGNPYEQYF.